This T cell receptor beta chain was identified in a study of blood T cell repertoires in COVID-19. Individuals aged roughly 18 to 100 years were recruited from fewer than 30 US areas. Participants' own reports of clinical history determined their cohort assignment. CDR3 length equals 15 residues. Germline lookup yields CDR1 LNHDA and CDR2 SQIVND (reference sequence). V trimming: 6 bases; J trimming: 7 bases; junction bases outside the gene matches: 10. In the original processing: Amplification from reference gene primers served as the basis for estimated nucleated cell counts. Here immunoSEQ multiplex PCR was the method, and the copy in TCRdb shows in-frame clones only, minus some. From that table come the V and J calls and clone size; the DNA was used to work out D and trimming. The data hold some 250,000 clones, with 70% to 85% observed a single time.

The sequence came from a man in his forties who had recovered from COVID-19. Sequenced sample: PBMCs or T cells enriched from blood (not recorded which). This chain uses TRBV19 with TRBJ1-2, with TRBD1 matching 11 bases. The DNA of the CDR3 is TGTGCCAGTAGGCGGCCCCGGACAGGGGGCTTTGGCTACACCTTC. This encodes CASRRPRTGGFGYTF.